Listed below are T cell receptor beta chains from one sample, sequenced in a study of blood T cell repertoires in COVID-19. The repertoire was sequenced with immunoSEQ multiplex PCR; TCRdb's copy has only in-frame clones and lacks some. The sample has around 250,000 clones, roughly 89% seen once. Sequencing was done on a sample of peripheral blood. These receptor sequences come from a woman aged 35 to 49 who had recovered from COVID-19. Both conserved end residues are part of each CDR3. Each record gives: J gene, CDR3 length, V gene, CDR3 protein.

j_gene: TRBJ2-7; len: 13; v_gene: TRBV5-1; CDR3aa: CASSLVASYEQYF
j_gene: TRBJ1-1; len: 13; v_gene: TRBV28; CDR3aa: CASSLGTAAGGIF
j_gene: TRBJ2-7; len: 14; v_gene: TRBV25-1; CDR3aa: CASSRQGTGGEQYF
j_gene: TRBJ2-7; len: 16; v_gene: TRBV5-6; CDR3aa: CASSLAWAYGTYEQYF
j_gene: TRBJ2-1; len: 13; v_gene: TRBV3-1/TRBV3-2; CDR3aa: CASSQQGRGEQFF
j_gene: TRBJ2-3; len: 16; v_gene: TRBV11-3; CDR3aa: CASSPESLAYTDTQYF
j_gene: TRBJ1-3; len: 15; v_gene: TRBV28; CDR3aa: CASSPADSSGNTIYF
j_gene: TRBJ2-5; len: 13; v_gene: TRBV6-6; CDR3aa: CASSYGGRETQYF
j_gene: TRBJ1-2; len: 16; v_gene: TRBV5-6; CDR3aa: CASSYFRTAKNYGYTF
j_gene: TRBJ2-4; len: 17; v_gene: TRBV28; CDR3aa: CASSPQGLKEGKNIQYF
j_gene: TRBJ1-2; len: 14; v_gene: TRBV2; CDR3aa: CASSRDRDSYGYTF
j_gene: TRBJ2-3; len: 14; v_gene: TRBV5-1; CDR3aa: CASSLETSTDTQYF
j_gene: TRBJ1-1; len: 16; v_gene: TRBV24-1; CDR3aa: CATSDDGRGGSTEAFF
j_gene: TRBJ2-7; len: 15; v_gene: TRBV5-1; CDR3aa: CASSLAGGLASEQYF
j_gene: TRBJ1-5; len: 15; v_gene: TRBV6-2/TRBV6-3; CDR3aa: CASSYSVGARQPQHF
j_gene: TRBJ2-4; len: 18; v_gene: TRBV20-1; CDR3aa: CSASHYRPGALAKNIQYF
j_gene: TRBJ1-1; len: 15; v_gene: TRBV3-1/TRBV3-2; CDR3aa: CASSTPGQGVTEAFF
j_gene: TRBJ1-2; len: 12; v_gene: TRBV10-3; CDR3aa: CAISEAGNGYTF
j_gene: TRBJ1-1; len: 12; v_gene: TRBV2; CDR3aa: CASLREGAEAFF
j_gene: TRBJ2-1; len: 14; v_gene: TRBV6-6; CDR3aa: CASSYGSGSGEQFF
j_gene: TRBJ1-5; len: 14; v_gene: TRBV28; CDR3aa: CASSLSGGGQPQHF
j_gene: TRBJ2-2; len: 12; v_gene: TRBV10-2; CDR3aa: CASSRATGELFF
j_gene: TRBJ1-2; len: 12; v_gene: TRBV12-3/TRBV12-4; CDR3aa: CASSLGEYGYTF
j_gene: TRBJ2-1; len: 14; v_gene: TRBV5-1; CDR3aa: CASSPGSSYNEQFF
j_gene: TRBJ2-1; len: 12; v_gene: TRBV4-2; CDR3aa: CASSQAYNEQFF
j_gene: TRBJ2-5; len: 16; v_gene: TRBV28; CDR3aa: CASSFPTSGGEVTQYF
j_gene: TRBJ1-4; len: 14; v_gene: TRBV6-5; CDR3aa: CASSYTATNEKLFF
j_gene: TRBJ2-2; len: 15; v_gene: TRBV14; CDR3aa: CASSQQGMYTGELFF
j_gene: TRBJ1-2; len: 13; v_gene: TRBV3-1/TRBV3-2; CDR3aa: CASSPLGEGGYTF